The T cell receptor beta chain described here comes from a study of T cells in localized non-small cell lung cancer. Notes on this clone: What it binds is unknown.

Here immunoSEQ multiplex PCR was the method, and the copy in TCRdb shows in-frame clones only, minus some. Among tens of thousands of clones, 78% were seen once, and the ten largest hold roughly 31%. The study, taken as a whole, reports: A median roughly 50 of the top 100 tumor clones appeared in adjacent lung. Tumor trailed uninvolved adjacent lung in T cell clonality, which peaked there.

The TCR originated in a male donor at least 60 years old with stage II squamous cell lung carcinoma. The material was peripheral blood, obtained before any cancer treatment.

The CDR3 sequence is CASSLTTLTGNTIYF. The DNA for the CDR3 is TGTGCCAGCAGCTTAACGACACTTACTGGAAACACCATATATTTT. V and J are TRBV7-2 and TRBJ1-3, with D unresolved. Germline V gene data show CDR1 as SGHTA and CDR2 as FQGNSA. V was trimmed by 2 bases and J by 2 bases, leaving 10 bases between them. CDR3 size: 15 residues. The full variable domain, rest sourced from reference TRBV7-2 and TRBJ1-3, is GAGVSQSPSNKVTEKGKDVELRCDPISGHTALYWYRQSLGQGLEFLIYFQGNSAPDKSGLPSDRFSAERTGGSVSTLTIQRTQQEDSAVYLCASSLTTLTGNTIYFGEGSWLTVV.